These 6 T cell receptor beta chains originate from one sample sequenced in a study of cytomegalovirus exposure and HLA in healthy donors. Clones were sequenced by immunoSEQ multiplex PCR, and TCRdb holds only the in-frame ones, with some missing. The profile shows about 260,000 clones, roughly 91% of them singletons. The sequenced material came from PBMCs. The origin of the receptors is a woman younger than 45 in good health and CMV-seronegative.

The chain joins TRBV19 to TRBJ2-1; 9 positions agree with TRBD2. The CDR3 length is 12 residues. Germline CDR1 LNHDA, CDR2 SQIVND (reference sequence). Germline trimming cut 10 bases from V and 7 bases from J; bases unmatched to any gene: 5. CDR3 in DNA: TGTGCCACGGGACTAGCTTGGAATGAGCAGTTCTTC. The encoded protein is CATGLAWNEQFF.

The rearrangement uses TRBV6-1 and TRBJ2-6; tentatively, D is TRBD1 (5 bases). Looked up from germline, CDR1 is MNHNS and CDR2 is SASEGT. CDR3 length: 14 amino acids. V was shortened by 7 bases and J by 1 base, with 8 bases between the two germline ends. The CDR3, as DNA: TGTGCCAGCATGAAGGGGTCTGGGGCCAACGTCCTGACTTTC. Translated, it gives CASMKGSGANVLTF.

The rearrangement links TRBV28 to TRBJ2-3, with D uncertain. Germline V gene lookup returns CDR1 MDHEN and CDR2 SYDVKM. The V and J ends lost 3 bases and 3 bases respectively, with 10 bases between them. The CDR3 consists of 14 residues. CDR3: CASSFFGVTDTQYF. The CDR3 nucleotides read TGTGCCAGCAGTTTCTTTGGGGTGACAGATACGCAGTATTTT. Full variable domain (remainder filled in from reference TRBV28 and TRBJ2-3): DVKVTQSSRYLVKRTGEKVFLECVQDMDHENMFWYRQDPGLGLRLIYFSYDVKMKEKGDIPEGYSVSREKKERFSLILESASTNQTSMYLCASSFFGVTDTQYFGPGTRLTVL.

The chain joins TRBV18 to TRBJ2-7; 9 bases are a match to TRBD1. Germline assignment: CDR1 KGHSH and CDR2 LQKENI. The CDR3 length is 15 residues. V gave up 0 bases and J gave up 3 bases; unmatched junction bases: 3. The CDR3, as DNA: TGTGCCAGCTCACCACCGCCGGGACAGGGCTACGAGCAGTACTTC. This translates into CASSPPPGQGYEQYF.

As DNA, the CDR3 is TGCAGCGCTTTCGGTATAGCGGGAGTCCCCAATGAGCAGTTCTTC. This encodes CSAFGIAGVPNEQFF. The chain has TRBV29-1 and TRBJ2-1; 9 bases match TRBD2. The CDR3 length is 15 residues. V lost 7 bases and J lost 6; bases outside the gene matches: 13. Germline-derived CDR1 and CDR2 are SQVTM and ANQGSEA.

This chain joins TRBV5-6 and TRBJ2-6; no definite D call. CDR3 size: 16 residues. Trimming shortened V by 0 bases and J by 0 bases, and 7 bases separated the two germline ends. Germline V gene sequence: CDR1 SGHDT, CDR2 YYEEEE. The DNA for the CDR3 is TGTGCCAGCAGCTTGGTTGGGAACTCTGGGGCCAACGTCCTGACTTTC. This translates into CASSLVGNSGANVLTF.